A single sample gave rise to the 9 T cell receptor beta chains below, sequenced in a study of OX40 agonist ivuxolimab in advanced cancers. The assay was immunoSEQ multiplex PCR, and TCRdb's table has in-frame clones only and misses some. The profile shows over 15,000 clones, around 70% of them singletons. Source: CD4+ or CD8+ T cells sorted from blood, taken in a trial of the OX40 agonist ivuxolimab. Receptors originate from an adult with an advanced solid tumor such as melanoma, head and neck, liver or kidney cancer.

CDR3 in DNA: TGTGCCAGCAGTGATTCTTTAACAGGGAGGACGGTTGAGCAGTTCTTC. It encodes CASSDSLTGRTVEQFF. The chain is built from TRBV2 and TRBJ2-1; TRBD1 or TRBD2 may be the D gene (6 bases each). Germline CDR1 reads SNHLY; CDR2 reads FYNNEI. The CDR3 loop spans 16 amino acids. The V end lost 3 bases, the J end lost 9 bases, and 21 bases lay between the germline ends.

This clone was picked up a small number of times. CDR3 loop: CASSEVPGLRGNEKLFF. CDR3 nucleotide sequence: TGCGCCAGCAGCGAAGTACCGGGGCTTAGAGGTAATGAAAAACTGTTTTTT. V gene TRBV4-1 combines with J gene TRBJ1-4, with a possible D match to TRBD1 (5 bases). Trimming left V 5 bases short and J 4 bases short, with 20 bases between. The CDR3 runs to 17 residues. Germline loops: CDR1 MGHRA, CDR2 YSYEKL.

This sequence joins TRBV29-1 and TRBJ2-6; 8 bases are a match to TRBD2. J gave up 0 bases and V 3 bases, and 4 bases lay outside the gene matches. This CDR3 is 16 amino acids long. In germline, CDR1 is SQVTM, CDR2 ANQGSEA. CDR3 bases: TGCAGCGTTGAGACTAGCGTGAGCTCTGGGGCCAACGTCCTGACTTTC. Amino acid sequence: CSVETSVSSGANVLTF. The full variable domain, in which reference TRBV29-1 and TRBJ2-6 provide the parts outside the CDR3, is SAVISQKPSRDICQRGTSLTIQCQVDSQVTMMFWYRQQPGQSLTLIATANQGSEATYESGFVIDKFPISRPNLTFSTLTVSNMSPEDSSIYLCSVETSVSSGANVLTFGAGSRLTVL.

The CDR3 nucleotides are TGTGCCAGCAGTGAACAGGGGGTACCCGGGGAGCTGTTTTTT. Amino acids: CASSEQGVPGELFF. The genes are TRBV2 and TRBJ2-2; TRBD1 aligns across 7 bases. This CDR3 has 14 residues. The junction had 3 bases not matched to a gene; V was cut back by 2 bases and J by 6 bases. CDR1 is SNHLY, CDR2 FYNNEI, per germline.

Remarks on this clone: At one end, the junction sequence differs from germline, possibly due to a read error. The chain combines TRBV7-8 with TRBJ1-4; D not certain. Per the germline V gene, CDR1 is SGHVS and CDR2 is FQNEAQ. The CDR3 spans 14 residues. CDR3 in amino acids: CASSFTGVNEELFF. CDR3 in DNA: TGTGCCAGCAGCTTTACGGGCGTAAATGAAGAACTGTTTTTT.

This clone was seen a single time. The chain links TRBV4-3 to TRBJ2-7; 7 positions agree with TRBD1. J lost 2 bases, V lost 4 bases, and 8 bases had no gene match. Germline V CDR1 and CDR2: LGHNA, YSLEER. The CDR3 has 15 amino acids. Written as DNA, the CDR3 is TGCGCCAGCAGCCGAACCGGGGACAGCACCTACGAGCAGTACTTC. It is translated as CASSRTGDSTYEQYF.

The gene calls are TRBV5-6 and TRBJ2-7, with D possibly matching TRBD1 (6 bases). V dropped 4 bases and J dropped 2 bases, with 13 bases sitting between them. The germline V gene has CDR1 SGHDT and CDR2 YYEEEE. The CDR3 spans 14 residues. CDR3 sequence (DNA): TGTGCCAGCAGCAGTTACAGGGAGACCTACGAGCAGTACTTC. It translates to CASSSYRETYEQYF.

This sequence joins TRBV6-5 and TRBJ2-1, with D tentatively TRBD1 (5 bases). V shed 6 bases and J shed 7 bases, with 10 bases lying between them. Per germline, CDR1 MNHEY and CDR2 SVGAGI. The CDR3 spans 12 residues. CDR3 protein: CASSPTGNEQFF. The CDR3 DNA reads as TGTGCCAGCAGCCCCACAGGTAATGAGCAGTTCTTC.

The chain links TRBV9 to TRBJ1-3; 9 bases match TRBD1. The CDR3 loop spans 17 amino acids. J lost 0 bases, V lost 6 bases, and 10 bases had no gene match. Per germline, CDR1 SGDLS and CDR2 YYNGEE. The CDR3 bases are TGTGCCAGCACTAAAGGACAGGGGCCAAACTCTGGAAACACCATATATTTT. Translated: CASTKGQGPNSGNTIYF.